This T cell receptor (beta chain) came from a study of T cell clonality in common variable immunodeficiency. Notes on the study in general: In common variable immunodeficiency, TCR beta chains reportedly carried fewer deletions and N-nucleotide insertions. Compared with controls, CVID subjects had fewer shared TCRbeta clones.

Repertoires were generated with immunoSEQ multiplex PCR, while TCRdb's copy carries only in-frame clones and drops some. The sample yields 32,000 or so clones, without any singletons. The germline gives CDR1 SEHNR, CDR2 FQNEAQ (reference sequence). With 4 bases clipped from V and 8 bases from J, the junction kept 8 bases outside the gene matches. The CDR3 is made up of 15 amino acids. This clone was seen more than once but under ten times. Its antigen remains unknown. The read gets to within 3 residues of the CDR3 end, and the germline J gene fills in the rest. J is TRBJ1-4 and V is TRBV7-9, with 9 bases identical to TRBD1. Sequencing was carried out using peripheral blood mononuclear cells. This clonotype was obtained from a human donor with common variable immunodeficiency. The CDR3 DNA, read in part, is TGTGCCAGCAGCTCCAGGGACAGGGAGTACGAAAAA. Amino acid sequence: CASSSRDREYEK. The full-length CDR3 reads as CASSSRDREYEKLFF.